The 21 T cell receptor beta chains reported below all come from one sample, sequenced in a study of naive and memory T cell subsets. An equimolar mix of two oligonucleotides served as the beta constant-region primer for TRBC1 and TRBC2. TCRdb re-analysed the UMI-ligation and nested PCR reads in MiXCR, keeping a single row per CDR3 protein. The sample yields approximately 89,000 distinct CDR3 sequences, more than 6.5% seen once. The source material was central memory CD4+ T cells from blood. These receptors were taken from a human donor in good health.

This clonotype was detected a few times. The gene calls are TRBV5-1 and TRBJ2-3; 9 nucleotides match TRBD2. The junction had 6 bases not matched to a gene; V was cut back by 4 bases and J by 3 bases. This CDR3 is built from 15 residues. Per the germline V gene, CDR1 is SGHRS and CDR2 is YFSETQ. The CDR3 loop is CASSPPGLATDTQYF. CDR3 coding DNA: TGCGCCAGCAGCCCCCCGGGACTAGCAACAGATACGCAGTATTTT.

This clonotype was detected many times. CDR3 loop: CASSQKGNEQFF. Written as DNA, the CDR3 is TGTGCCAGCAGCCAAAAGGGCAATGAGCAGTTCTTC. The rearrangement uses TRBV7-8 and TRBJ2-1; D unclear. V gave up 5 bases and J gave up 6 bases, with 8 bases separating them. Germline V CDR1 and CDR2: SGHVS, FQNEAQ. This CDR3 contains 12 residues.

The V call is TRBV7-2, the J call TRBJ2-7; 7 nucleotides agree with TRBD1. Germline lookup yields CDR1 SGHTA and CDR2 FQGNSA. J was trimmed by 2 bases and V by 0 bases; bases with no gene match: 7. The CDR3 extends over 16 amino acids. CDR3 loop: CASSLAGGHLTYEQYF. The CDR3 region has the DNA TGTGCCAGCAGCTTAGCAGGGGGCCATCTGACCTACGAGCAGTACTTC.

This clonotype was observed many times. J is TRBJ2-3 and V is TRBV7-2; the D gene is possibly TRBD1 (5 bases). CDR3 length: 13 amino acids. Trimming took 2 bases from V and 4 from J, leaving 7 bases between them. Germline V gives CDR1 SGHTA, CDR2 FQGNSA. The DNA for the CDR3 is TGTGCCAGCAGCTTACTAGGGGCAGATACGCAGTATTTT. Encoded protein: CASSLLGADTQYF. The variable domain in full, with the rest retrieved from reference TRBV7-2 and TRBJ2-3, is GAGVSQSPSNKVTEKGKDVELRCDPISGHTALYWYRQSLGQGLEFLIYFQGNSAPDKSGLPSDRFSAERTGGSVSTLTIQRTQQEDSAVYLCASSLLGADTQYFGPGTRLTVL.

This clonotype was seen repeatedly, ten times or more. V usage is TRBV20-1 and J usage is TRBJ1-3; a weak D match, TRBD1 (6 bases). Between the trimmed V and J ends, which lost 5 bases and 5 bases, there was a span of 13 bases. The CDR3 is 13 amino acids. Germline V gene lookup returns CDR1 DFQATT and CDR2 SNEGSKA (reference sequence). The CDR3 spells CSALYGGRNTIYF. For the CDR3, the DNA is TGCAGTGCTTTATATGGGGGCAGAAACACCATATATTTT.

The J gene is TRBJ2-1, the V gene TRBV19; D is unclear. Trimming stripped 3 bases from V and 0 bases from J, with 6 bases between. The CDR3 totals 14 residues. Germline CDR1 and CDR2: LNHDA and SQIVND (reference sequence). The CDR3 loop is CASSIRYSYNEQFF. The DNA for the CDR3 is TGTGCCAGTAGTATCCGCTACTCCTACAATGAGCAGTTCTTC.

In its sample, this clonotype was seen many times. This chain connects TRBV18 to TRBJ2-3, with 8 bases that match TRBD1. The germline V gene has CDR1 KGHSH and CDR2 LQKENI. Trimming at V came to 5 bases and at J to 0 bases, leaving 7 bases not matched to a gene. The CDR3 contains 16 residues. CDR3 in amino acids: CASSARQGSSTDTQYF. DNA of the CDR3: TGTGCCAGCTCAGCTAGACAGGGGTCTAGCACAGATACGCAGTATTTT.

This clonotype was seen at least ten times. This chain connects TRBV20-1 to TRBJ1-5; maybe TRBD1 (5 bases). CDR1 is DFQATT, CDR2 SNEGSKA, per germline (reference sequence). Trimming took 6 bases from V and 3 from J, leaving 12 bases between them. The CDR3 runs to 13 residues. This CDR3 is CSAKDTFNQPQHF. The DNA of the CDR3 is TGCAGTGCAAAGGACACCTTCAATCAGCCCCAGCATTTT.

This clonotype was observed many times. This chain links TRBV20-1 with TRBJ2-5; 15 nucleotides align to TRBD2. The CDR3 is made up of 17 amino acids. Germline V CDR1 and CDR2: DFQATT, SNEGSKA (reference sequence). V lost 5 bases to trimming and J lost 5 bases; unmatched junction nucleotides: 12. The CDR3 coding sequence is TGCAGTGCTCGGACTAGCGGGAGGGCCTCCCTGGGGGAGACCCAGTACTTC. Its protein is CSARTSGRASLGETQYF.

In its sample, this clonotype was seen many times. The rearrangement joins TRBV20-1 to TRBJ1-5, with no clear D. With 5 bases removed from V and 6 bases from J, the gap between germline ends came to 14 bases. Germline-derived CDR1 and CDR2 are DFQATT and SNEGSKA (reference sequence). CDR3 length equals 13 residues. CDR3 sequence reads: CSAGRDSSQPQHF. The DNA for the CDR3 is TGCAGTGCTGGAAGGGATTCTAGTCAGCCCCAGCATTTT.

Of note for this clonotype: This may be a read error, as it is one base from a much larger clone. This chain connects TRBV20-1 to TRBJ1-1; D is undetermined. V was shortened by 3 bases and J by 5 bases, with 19 bases between the two germline ends. The length of the CDR3 is 15 residues. Germline loops: CDR1 DFQATT, CDR2 SNEGSKA (reference sequence). In nucleotides, the CDR3 is TGCAGTGCTAGCGTTGCTGGACGGGTAAGGACTGAAGCTTTCTTT. This translates into CSASVAGRVRTEAFF.

This clonotype showed up just a few times. The chain recombines TRBV2 with TRBJ2-3; 8 positions agree with TRBD2. Trimming took 4 bases from V and 4 from J; bases not matched to a gene: 10. CDR1 SNHLY and CDR2 FYNNEI come from the germline V gene. The CDR3 sequence is 16 residues long. For the CDR3, the DNA is TGTGCCAGCAGTGGGGTGCTAGCGGGCCTCGCAGATACGCAGTATTTT. Its translation: CASSGVLAGLADTQYF.

In its sample, this clonotype was seen many times. The J gene is TRBJ2-3, the V gene TRBV20-1, with TRBD2 as a possible D gene (6 bases). CDR1 DFQATT and CDR2 SNEGSKA come from the germline V gene (reference sequence). The CDR3 contains 15 residues. The V gene lost 5 bases and the J gene lost 2 bases, with 17 bases spanning the gap. The CDR3 region has the DNA TGCAGTGCTTCTCCTAGCGCCGATTCCACAGATACGCAGTATTTT. Protein sequence: CSASPSADSTDTQYF.

This sequence joins TRBV5-5 and TRBJ2-3; no clear D gene. V was clipped by 0 bases and J by 4 bases, with 12 bases between them. CDR1 SGHKS and CDR2 YYEKEE come from the germline V gene (reference sequence). This CDR3 spans 15 amino acids. The CDR3 sequence: CASSLAGSSPDTQYF. DNA for the CDR3: TGTGCCAGCAGCTTGGCGGGCTCCAGCCCAGATACGCAGTATTTT.

The table lists this clonotype with many counts. The J gene is TRBJ1-1, the V gene TRBV6-6; D remains unclear. Germline CDR1 reads MNHNY; CDR2 reads SVGAGI (reference sequence). V was pared by 6 bases and J by 4 bases, with 12 bases between. The CDR3 loop spans 13 amino acids. The CDR3 bases are TGTGCCAGCAGCCCCGTGGGGTTCACTGAAGCTTTCTTT. Translating gives CASSPVGFTEAFF.

This clonotype has a count of ten or more. V is TRBV12-3 or TRBV12-4 and J is TRBJ1-2; D is unclear. This CDR3 has 14 residues. Trimming left V 7 bases short and J 2 bases short, with 14 bases between. The CDR3 is CASKDAGANYGYTF. The CDR3 DNA sequence: TGTGCCAGCAAAGATGCAGGCGCAAACTATGGCTACACCTTC.

The chain is built from TRBV29-1 and TRBJ2-2; D call uncertain. CDR1 is SQVTM, CDR2 ANQGSEA, per germline. The CDR3 has 14 amino acids. With 4 bases removed from V and 2 bases from J, the gap between germline ends came to 11 bases. This chain's CDR3 is CSVGAWGNTGELFF. CDR3 coding DNA: TGCAGCGTTGGTGCGTGGGGAAACACCGGGGAGCTGTTTTTT.

This clonotype was seen at least ten times. The chain carries TRBV12-3 or TRBV12-4 and TRBJ1-4, with D uncertain. CDR3 length: 12 amino acids. V was trimmed by 7 bases and J by 5 bases, leaving 8 bases between them. As DNA, the CDR3 is TGTGCCAGCAACCGGGGAAATGAAAAACTGTTTTTT. Protein sequence: CASNRGNEKLFF.

This clonotype was counted many times. This chain links TRBV30 with TRBJ2-6; 8 nucleotides align to TRBD1. J was trimmed by 2 bases and V by 2 bases; bases with no gene match: 14. Per the germline V gene, CDR1 is GTSNPN and CDR2 is SVGIG (reference sequence). The CDR3 extends over 19 amino acids. Here the CDR3 DNA reads TGTGCCTGGAGTCAATTGTGGGACAGGACTCAAACTGGGGCCAACGTCCTGACTTTC. Protein product: CAWSQLWDRTQTGANVLTF.

The sample holds many counts of this clonotype. The chain joins TRBV28 to TRBJ1-6; D is undetermined. Trimming removed 4 bases from V and 0 bases from J, with 7 bases in between. CDR3 length: 15 amino acids. CDR1 is MDHEN, CDR2 SYDVKM, per germline. The CDR3 coding sequence is TGTGCCAGCAGTTGGACGGGCTCCTATAATTCACCCCTCCACTTT. Protein product: CASSWTGSYNSPLHF.

This clonotype was seen at least ten times. The genes are TRBV11-3 and TRBJ2-7, with unresolved D. The CDR3 is made up of 13 amino acids. Germline lookup yields CDR1 SGHNT and CDR2 YENEEA. Trimming took off 4 bases at V and 7 bases at J, with 14 bases between the two ends. CDR3 residues: CASSSKRFWEQYF. CDR3 DNA sequence: TGTGCCAGCAGCTCTAAGAGATTTTGGGAGCAGTACTTC. Combining the CDR3 with reference TRBV11-3 and TRBJ2-7 gives the whole variable domain EAGVVQSPRYKIIEKKQPVAFWCNPISGHNTLYWYLQNLGQGPELLIRYENEEAVDDSQLPKDRFSAERLKGVDSTLKIQPAELGDSAVYLCASSSKRFWEQYFGPGTRLTVT.